The 30 T cell receptor beta chains presented below share a single source sample, sequenced in a study of shared clonotypes between healthy human individuals. Measured with immunoSEQ multiplex PCR; TCRdb has only the in-frame clones, and not every one. Seen here are 450,000 to 500,000 clones, less than 80% observed once, and the top ten hold approximately 12%. The sample taken for sequencing was PBMCs. The receptors were sampled from a middle-aged woman in good health. Some clones in this sample may be carry-over from other donors' samples.

The V call is TRBV29-1, the J call TRBJ1-3; tentative D call: TRBD1 (6 bases). Germline-derived CDR1 and CDR2 are SQVTM and ANQGSEA. V lost 1 base to trimming and J lost 2 bases, with 15 bases between them. The CDR3 length is 16 residues. CDR3 coding DNA: TGCAGCGTTGAAGGGGGGCGAGGGTACGCTGGAAACACCATATATTTT. Translated: CSVEGGRGYAGNTIYF.

The chain has TRBV7-9 and TRBJ2-7; TRBD2 is a possible D gene (5 bases). Germline V gene data show CDR1 as SEHNR and CDR2 as FQNEAQ (reference sequence). The CDR3 consists of 15 residues. V lost 0 bases, J lost 4 bases, and 13 bases lay in between. The CDR3 region is CASSLASGTGYEQYF. Here the CDR3 DNA reads TGTGCCAGCAGCTTAGCGTCGGGAACGGGATACGAGCAGTACTTC.

This rearrangement joins TRBV18 to TRBJ2-2; D gene uncertain. V was cut by 8 bases and J by 3 bases, with 13 bases left in between. This CDR3 comprises 14 residues. Germline V lookup: CDR1 KGHSH, CDR2 LQKENI. The CDR3 DNA sequence: TGTGCCAGCAGGGAAAGGTCGGACACCGGGGAGCTGTTTTTT. Protein: CASRERSDTGELFF.

The CDR3 DNA follows: TGTGCCAGCAGCTTGGCCGTCGGGGAGCTGTTTTTT. Its translation: CASSLAVGELFF. The chain has TRBV5-6 and TRBJ2-2; no reliable D call. Germline CDR1 SGHDT, CDR2 YYEEEE. The ends were cut back, 0 bases at V and 7 bases at J, with 4 bases in the middle. CDR3 size: 12 residues.

The chain combines TRBV19 with TRBJ2-5; D might be TRBD1 (5 bases). Trimming removed 3 bases at V and 5 bases at J, with 13 bases between. CDR3 length equals 14 residues. CDR1 is LNHDA and CDR2 is SQIVND in the germline V gene (reference sequence). The DNA of the CDR3 is TGTGCCAGTAGTATGGGCAGGGTGGGCGAGACCCAGTACTTC. Its protein is CASSMGRVGETQYF.

This chain uses TRBV5-1 with TRBJ2-7; 11 bases are a match to TRBD2. There are 15 residues in the CDR3. V shed 0 bases, J shed 4 bases, and the junction held 3 bases outside the gene matches. The germline gives CDR1 SGHRS, CDR2 YFSETQ. This CDR3 is CASSLGLAGRYEQYF. CDR3 coding DNA: TGCGCCAGCAGCTTGGGACTAGCGGGAAGGTACGAGCAGTACTTC.

The chain couples TRBV15 to TRBJ2-7, with 9 bases matching TRBD1. With 0 bases clipped from V and 4 bases from J, the junction kept 7 bases outside the gene matches. The CDR3 covers 16 residues. In germline, CDR1 is LNHNV, CDR2 YYDKDF (reference sequence). The CDR3 DNA follows: TGTGCCACCAGCAGAGACCTAGTGGGACAGGGTTACGAGCAGTACTTC. Protein sequence: CATSRDLVGQGYEQYF.

This clone appeared a few times. The chain links TRBV4-1 to TRBJ2-3, with 7 bases matching TRBD1. V lost 4 bases to trimming and J lost 2 bases; unmatched junction nucleotides: 3. CDR1 is MGHRA and CDR2 is YSYEKL in the germline V gene. The CDR3 loop spans 14 amino acids. The DNA for the CDR3 is TGCGCCAGCAGCCGGGGACAGACCACAGATACGCAGTATTTT. It specifies CASSRGQTTDTQYF.

This chain links TRBV7-6 with TRBJ2-1; 8 bases map to TRBD2. CDR1 is SGHVS and CDR2 is FNYEAQ in the germline V gene. CDR3 length equals 15 residues. Trimming removed 5 bases from V and 4 bases from J; junction bases left unmatched: 7. The CDR3 DNA sequence: TGTGCCAGCAGCCTAGGGGTAGCGGGGTACAATGAGCAGTTCTTC. This translates into CASSLGVAGYNEQFF.

V usage is TRBV7-9 and J usage is TRBJ2-1; 7 nucleotides agree with TRBD2. CDR1 is SEHNR and CDR2 is FQNEAQ in the germline V gene (reference sequence). J lost 2 bases, V lost 6 bases, and 7 bases had no gene match. The CDR3 runs 15 residues. In DNA form, the CDR3 reads TGTGCCAGCAGTCACATGGCGGGAGCCTACAATGAGCAGTTCTTC. This codes for CASSHMAGAYNEQFF. Drawing the rest from reference TRBV7-9 and TRBJ2-1, the complete variable domain is DTGVSQNPRHKITKRGQNVTFRCDPISEHNRLYWYRQTLGQGPEFLTYFQNEAQLEKSRLLSDRFSAERPKGSFSTLEIQRTEQGDSAMYLCASSHMAGAYNEQFFGPGTRLTVL.

This sequence joins TRBV5-4 and TRBJ1-6; D perhaps matches TRBD1 (5 bases). The CDR3 is made up of 15 amino acids. Germline loops: CDR1 SGHNT, CDR2 YYREEE (reference sequence). V lost 2 bases, J lost 5 bases, and 11 bases lay in between. This CDR3 is CASSFASGNNSPLHF. The CDR3 DNA is TGTGCCAGCAGCTTTGCCTCAGGGAATAATTCACCCCTCCACTTT.

Notes on this clone: Other DNA sequences in the sample encode the same CDR3. This sequence joins TRBV29-1 and TRBJ1-1; 9 bases agree with TRBD1. CDR1 is SQVTM and CDR2 is ANQGSEA in the germline V gene. V lost 7 bases and J lost 1; bases outside the gene matches: 4. This CDR3 has 13 residues. The CDR3 region is CSARQGGNTEAFF. The CDR3, as DNA: TGCAGCGCTAGACAGGGGGGGAACACTGAAGCTTTCTTT.

The chain employs TRBV5-1 and TRBJ2-3; TRBD2 agrees at 10 bases. Germline loops: CDR1 SGHRS, CDR2 YFSETQ. With 0 bases clipped from V and 6 bases from J, the junction kept 7 bases outside the gene matches. The CDR3 totals 16 residues. The CDR3 loop is CASSLAGLAGVDTQYF. CDR3 DNA sequence: TGCGCCAGCAGCTTGGCCGGGCTAGCGGGAGTGGATACGCAGTATTTT.

This clone was seen just once. The chain carries TRBV2 and TRBJ2-2, with TRBD2 matching 8 bases. Unmatched junction bases numbered 2, after V lost 5 bases and J lost 0 bases. From germline, CDR1 is SNHLY and CDR2 FYNNEI. The CDR3 consists of 15 residues. CDR3 in amino acids: CASSFSGANTGELFF. The CDR3 DNA sequence: TGTGCCAGCAGTTTTAGCGGGGCGAACACCGGGGAGCTGTTTTTT.

The V gene is TRBV9, the J gene TRBJ2-2; D is unclear. V gave up 4 bases and J gave up 6 bases, with 7 bases separating them. The CDR3 spans 12 residues. Germline lookup yields CDR1 SGDLS and CDR2 YYNGEE. CDR3 coding DNA: TGTGCCAGCAGCACCCTAGCCGGGGAGCTGTTTTTT. This sequence encodes CASSTLAGELFF.

The J gene is TRBJ2-5, the V gene TRBV5-4; possibly TRBD1 or TRBD2 for D (6 bases each). CDR3 size: 15 residues. With 4 bases removed from V and 3 bases from J, the gap between germline ends came to 16 bases. Germline CDR1 SGHNT, CDR2 YYREEE (reference sequence). CDR3 region: CASSPPGGSEETQYF. The CDR3 DNA follows: TGTGCCAGCAGCCCCCCCGGGGGCTCGGAAGAGACCCAGTACTTC.

The chain is built from TRBV7-8 and TRBJ2-7; D uncertain. V gave up 1 base and J gave up 2 bases, with 12 bases separating them. There are 15 residues in the CDR3. Germline CDR1 reads SGHVS; CDR2 reads FQNEAQ. CDR3: CASSLGSTVAYEQYF. In DNA form, the CDR3 reads TGTGCCAGCAGCTTAGGGTCGACGGTTGCCTACGAGCAGTACTTC. The variable domain in full, with the rest retrieved from reference TRBV7-8 and TRBJ2-7, is GAGVSQSPRYKVAKRGQDVALRCDPISGHVSLFWYQQALGQGPEFLTYFQNEAQLDKSGLPSDRFFAERPEGSVSTLKIQRTQQEDSAVYLCASSLGSTVAYEQYFGPGTRLTVT.

This clone was seen repeatedly, ten times or more. The rearrangement joins TRBV18 to TRBJ2-7, with 7 bases matching TRBD1. Germline-derived CDR1 and CDR2 are KGHSH and LQKENI. The CDR3 extends over 15 amino acids. With V trimmed by 5 bases and J by 2 bases, 9 bases remained unmatched. This chain's CDR3 is CASSTGTASTYEQYF. As DNA, the CDR3 is TGTGCCAGCTCAACCGGGACAGCCAGCACCTACGAGCAGTACTTC.

As to this clone: A read error may produce the germline difference seen at one junction end. This chain links TRBV7-9 with TRBJ1-2; D is unclear. Germline V gene sequence: CDR1 SEHNR, CDR2 FQNEAQ (reference sequence). CDR3 length equals 15 residues. The CDR3 here is CASSPRPSFNYGYTF. The CDR3 DNA reads TGTGCCAGCAGCCCTAGGCCGAGTTTTAACTACGGCTACACCTTC. The full variable domain, with the rest looked up from reference TRBV7-9 and TRBJ1-2, is DTGVSQNPRHKITKRGQNVTFRCDPISEHNRLYWYRQTLGQGPEFLTYFQNEAQLEKSRLLSDRFSAERPKGSFSTLEIQRTEQGDSAMYLCASSPRPSFNYGYTFGSGTRLTVV.

V is TRBV7-2 and J is TRBJ1-4; TRBD1 might be the D (5 bases). This CDR3 is built from 15 residues. Trimming took 1 base from V and 7 from J, leaving 13 bases between them. The germline gives CDR1 SGHTA, CDR2 FQGNSA. In DNA form, the CDR3 reads TGTGCCAGCAGCTTAGTTGGGGCGCGAGGTGAAAAACTGTTTTTT. Residues: CASSLVGARGEKLFF.

The V and J genes are TRBV7-6 and TRBJ2-3; 8 bases match TRBD2. Germline values: CDR1 SGHVS, CDR2 FNYEAQ. Trimming took 4 bases from V and 3 from J; bases not matched to a gene: 9. The CDR3 is made up of 16 amino acids. The CDR3 here is CASSSGSGRRTDTQYF. For the CDR3, the DNA is TGTGCCAGCAGCTCAGGGAGCGGGAGAAGGACAGATACGCAGTATTTT.

CDR3 nucleotides: TGTGCCAGCAGCTTAGGAGGACTCGCGACCTACAATGAGCAGTTCTTC. The encoded protein is CASSLGGLATYNEQFF. The chain uses TRBV11-2 and TRBJ2-1; D possibly corresponds to TRBD2 (5 bases). Germline V CDR1 and CDR2: SGHAT, FQNNGV. Trimming pared 1 base from V and 2 bases from J, leaving 12 bases between. CDR3 size: 16 residues.

The rearrangement uses TRBV18 and TRBJ1-5, with D possibly matching TRBD1 (5 bases). V lost 5 bases, J lost 1 base, and 6 bases lay in between. The germline V gene encodes CDR1 KGHSH and CDR2 LQKENI. This CDR3 is 13 amino acids long. The CDR3 sequence: CASSAGSNQPQHF. The CDR3 DNA sequence: TGTGCCAGCTCAGCAGGGAGCAATCAGCCCCAGCATTTT.

This clone was counted once. The chain links TRBV7-9 to TRBJ2-7; 10 bases are shared with TRBD2. This CDR3 region has 15 residues. With 5 bases clipped from V and 6 bases from J, the junction kept 10 bases outside the gene matches. Germline V CDR1 and CDR2: SEHNR, FQNEAQ (reference sequence). The CDR3 sequence: CASSTGTSVPIEQYF. The CDR3 DNA is TGTGCCAGCAGCACAGGGACTAGCGTGCCGATCGAGCAGTACTTC.

The rearrangement joins TRBV6-4 to TRBJ2-1; TRBD1 matches at 12 bases. V lost 0 bases to trimming and J lost 6 bases; unmatched junction nucleotides: 3. Per the germline V gene, CDR1 is MRHNA and CDR2 is SNTAGT. The CDR3 is 16 amino acids. The CDR3 DNA sequence: TGTGCCAGCAGTGACTCTCCGGGACAGGGGGCCAATGAGCAGTTCTTC. This translates into CASSDSPGQGANEQFF.

CDR3 DNA sequence: TGCGCCAGCAGCTTGGGGACGGCATCAGATACGCAGTATTTT. Protein: CASSLGTASDTQYF. The chain uses TRBV5-1 and TRBJ2-3; no clear D. V was pared by 0 bases and J by 4 bases, with 9 bases between. The CDR3 length is 14 residues. Germline V gene lookup returns CDR1 SGHRS and CDR2 YFSETQ.

This chain links TRBV11-2 with TRBJ1-5; D gene ambiguous. Germline-derived CDR1 and CDR2 are SGHAT and FQNNGV. Trimming cost V 2 bases and J 4 bases, with 21 bases left between them. CDR3 length equals 18 residues. CDR3 bases: TGTGCCAGCAGCTTATATCCCCCTGGCGAAGGGAAAAATCAGCCCCAGCATTTT. Translated: CASSLYPPGEGKNQPQHF.

Here the CDR3 reads CASSPLPGVGTDTQYF. The CDR3 DNA is TGCGCCAGCAGCCCCTTACCAGGGGTGGGCACAGATACGCAGTATTTT. The chain combines TRBV4-1 with TRBJ2-3; perhaps TRBD1 as D (6 bases). This CDR3 is 16 amino acids long. The V and J ends lost 4 bases and 1 base respectively, with 15 bases between them. Germline V gene data show CDR1 as MGHRA and CDR2 as YSYEKL.

This clone came up once. V and J are TRBV7-2 and TRBJ2-1, with 8 bases lining up with TRBD2. CDR3 length: 17 amino acids. The germline V gene has CDR1 SGHTA and CDR2 FQGNSA. V dropped 1 base and J dropped 2; count of bases not matched to a gene: 7. In DNA form, the CDR3 reads TGTGCCAGCAGCTTAGTGACTAGCGCAAACACCTACAATGAGCAGTTCTTC. It yields the protein CASSLVTSANTYNEQFF. The full variable domain, its missing parts supplied by reference TRBV7-2 and TRBJ2-1, is GAGVSQSPSNKVTEKGKDVELRCDPISGHTALYWYRQSLGQGLEFLIYFQGNSAPDKSGLPSDRFSAERTGGSVSTLTIQRTQQEDSAVYLCASSLVTSANTYNEQFFGPGTRLTVL.

The chain carries TRBV18 and TRBJ1-1; no clear D. Germline-derived CDR1 and CDR2 are KGHSH and LQKENI. The CDR3 consists of 15 residues. V lost 5 bases to trimming and J lost 3 bases, with 16 bases between them. This chain's CDR3 is CASSVSTEIHTEAFF. CDR3 nucleotides: TGTGCCAGCTCAGTTTCTACAGAGATCCACACTGAAGCTTTCTTT.